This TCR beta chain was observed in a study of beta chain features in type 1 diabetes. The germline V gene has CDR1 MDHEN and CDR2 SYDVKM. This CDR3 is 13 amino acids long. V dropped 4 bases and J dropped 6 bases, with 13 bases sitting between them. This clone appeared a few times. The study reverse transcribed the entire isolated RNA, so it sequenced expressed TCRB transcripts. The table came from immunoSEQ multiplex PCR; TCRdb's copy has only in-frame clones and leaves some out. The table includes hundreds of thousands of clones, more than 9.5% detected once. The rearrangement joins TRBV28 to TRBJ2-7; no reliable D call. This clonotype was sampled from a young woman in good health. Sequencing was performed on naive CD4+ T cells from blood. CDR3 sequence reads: CASSSPTRLEQYF. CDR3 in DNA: TGTGCCAGCAGTTCCCCTACGAGGCTCGAGCAGTACTTC.